Listed below are T cell receptor beta chains from one sample, sequenced in a study of blood T cell repertoires in COVID-19. Assay used: immunoSEQ multiplex PCR; TCRdb lists only in-frame clones, some missing. Of about 100,000 clones in the sample, over 60% were seen once. Input material: peripheral blood. The receptors were gathered from a man aged 50 to 60 who had recovered from COVID-19. Each CDR3 is given with its conserved first and last residue. D genes are given only for firm matches. Size is stated for part of the rows, as once, few or many counts, or as a class when the clone is expanded.

clone_size	cdr3_length	j_call	d_call	v_call	cdr3_nt	cdr3_aa
NA	14	TRBJ1-5	NA	TRBV3-1/TRBV3-2	TGTGCCAGCAGCCAAGAAGGGGTTGGGGAGCCCCAGCATTTT	CASSQEGVGEPQHF
NA	14	TRBJ2-3	NA	TRBV6-1	TGTGCCAGCAGCTCATGGGGGGTCGCAGATACGCAGTATTTT	CASSSWGVADTQYF
NA	16	TRBJ2-1	NA	TRBV18	TGTGCCAGCTCACTACCGCGGCAGGGTGATCATGTTGAGCAGTTCTTC	CASSLPRQGDHVEQFF
NA	13	TRBJ2-7	TRBD1	TRBV5-5	TGTGCCAGCAGCTCGTGGACAGGGAACGAGCAGTACTTC	CASSSWTGNEQYF
NA	15	TRBJ2-7	TRBD1	TRBV19	TGTGCCAGTAGTATTTCCGGGACAGGAGGCTACGAGCAGTACTTC	CASSISGTGGYEQYF
NA	13	TRBJ2-1	NA	TRBV28	TGTGCCAGCAGTAAACAGGGTGGGGGTGAGCAGTTCTTC	CASSKQGGGEQFF
NA	13	TRBJ2-7	TRBD1	TRBV2	TGTGCCAGCAGCGGACAGGGGACCCACCCCGAGGACTTC	CASSGQGTHPEDF
NA	16	TRBJ2-1	NA	TRBV28	TGTGCCAGCACTTCCTTAGCAGCAGCCTCCTACAATGAGCAGTTCTTC	CASTSLAAASYNEQFF
few	17	TRBJ1-1	TRBD1	TRBV19	TGTGCCAGTAGTCATTACAGGGGGCGCGTCATGAACACTGAAGCTTTCTTT	CASSHYRGRVMNTEAFF
NA	12	TRBJ2-3	NA	TRBV7-2	TGTGCCAGCAGCCCCAGAACAGATACGCAGTATTTT	CASSPRTDTQYF
NA	13	TRBJ2-7	NA	TRBV28	TGTGCCAGCAGTCCACCCTCAGGCTACGAGCAGTACTTC	CASSPPSGYEQYF
NA	16	TRBJ1-2	NA	TRBV2	TGTGCCAGCAGTCAATCGGCTCTTGGAGGGAACTATGGCTACACCTTC	CASSQSALGGNYGYTF
NA	14	TRBJ1-1	TRBD1	TRBV19	TGTGCCAGTAGTACGACAGGGGGTCGAACTGAAGCTTTCTTT	CASSTTGGRTEAFF
NA	12	TRBJ2-7	NA	TRBV28	TGTGCCAGCAGCGCGAACCCTTACGAGCAGTACTTC	CASSANPYEQYF
NA	12	TRBJ1-1	NA	TRBV2	TGTGCCAGCAGTTCGGGGGGGGTGGTAGCTTTCTTT	CASSSGGVVAFF